Only one count was recorded for the clone carrying this T cell receptor (beta chain). Antigen specificity is unknown. In the same sample, other DNA sequences code for this CDR3. This specimen belongs to a study of PD-L1 blockade in urothelial cancer. Whole-study context: Analysis of blood occurred 3 weeks (second dose) and 6 weeks after treatment start.

Measured with immunoSEQ multiplex PCR; TCRdb has only the in-frame clones, and not every one. The sample holds tens of thousands of clones, 70% to 90% seen once. Study-level points and caveats: It was durable-benefit patients whose tumor-associated blood clones expanded more at 3 weeks.

CDR1 and CDR2 from the germline V gene are DFQATT and SNEGSKA (reference sequence). This CDR3 spans 11 amino acids. Trimming took 1 base from V and 2 from J, leaving 2 bases between them. The sequencing here drew on PBMCs, taken around atezolizumab (anti-PD-L1) treatment. This clonotype was sampled from a man aged 45 to 65 with urothelial cancer. This rearrangement joins TRBV20-1 to TRBJ2-5, with D hard to call. This chain's CDR3 is CSARVQETQYF. CDR3 nucleotide sequence: TGCAGTGCTAGAGTACAAGAGACCCAGTACTTC.